This entry lists 23 T cell receptor beta chains sequenced from one sample in a study of regulatory T cells in long-lasting Graves disease. Arm-PCR of CDR3 regions and iRepertoire HTBI primers were used to build TCR beta libraries. MiXCR, applied by TCRdb to the multiplex PCR reads, yields one record per CDR3 protein. The sample records around 430,000 distinct CDR3 sequences, about 22% being singletons. Time point: persistent/refractory GD, antithyroid drugs over 5 years with positive TRAb. RNA extracted from PBMCs served as the sequencing template. The material was peripheral blood mononuclear cells (PBMCs), obtained when the disease was refractory, from a patient treated with antithyroid drugs. Receptors originate from a female donor with Graves disease.

In this sample, this clonotype turned up many times. The chain recombines TRBV12-5 with TRBJ1-2, with a tentative D call TRBD1 (5 bases). In germline, CDR1 is LGHNT, CDR2 FRNRAP. This CDR3 region has 14 residues. Trimming took off 6 bases at V and 1 base at J, with 12 bases between the two ends. CDR3 DNA: TGTGCTAGTGGCCCGACAGCTCGTAACTATGGCTACACCTTC. Translated, it gives CASGPTARNYGYTF.

This clonotype came up a few times. V gene TRBV2 combines with J gene TRBJ2-1; 11 nucleotides line up with TRBD2. Germline CDR1 is SNHLY and CDR2 is FYNNEI. Losses at the gene ends were 6 bases for V and 4 bases for J; bases not matched to a gene: 8. CDR3 length: 16 amino acids. CDR3 residues: CASRGSGTSGYNEQFF. DNA for the CDR3: TGTGCCAGCAGGGGGTCCGGGACTAGCGGTTACAATGAGCAGTTCTTC.

This clonotype has a count of ten or more. The chain employs TRBV28 and TRBJ2-5; TRBD2 might be the D (5 bases). Germline CDR1 MDHEN, CDR2 SYDVKM. The CDR3 has 15 residues. V was cut by 4 bases and J by 1 base, with 13 bases left in between. CDR3 DNA sequence: TGTGCCAGCAGTTCACCAGCAGCGGCCCAAGAGACCCAGTACTTC. It yields the protein CASSSPAAAQETQYF.

This clonotype was seen repeatedly, ten times or more. J is TRBJ2-5 and V is TRBV28; 10 bases are a match to TRBD1. V gave up 5 bases and J gave up 3 bases; unmatched junction bases: 6. The CDR3 has 15 residues. The germline CDR1 and CDR2 sequences are MDHEN and SYDVKM. CDR3 nucleotide sequence: TGTGCCAGCAGTCGTCCCGGGACAGGGGAAGAGACCCAGTACTTC. It specifies CASSRPGTGEETQYF.

This chain uses TRBV7-3 with TRBJ2-3, with D perhaps matching TRBD1 (5 bases). CDR1 and CDR2 (germline): SGHTA, FQGTGA. The CDR3 covers 16 residues. Trimming shortened V by 0 bases and J by 2 bases, and 12 bases separated the two germline ends. The CDR3, as DNA: TGTGCCAGCAGCTTAACTCCGCAGGGTGACACAGATACGCAGTATTTT. This gives the protein CASSLTPQGDTDTQYF.

This clonotype was recorded a few times. This chain links TRBV28 with TRBJ2-2, with a weak D call TRBD2 (6 bases). Looked up from germline, CDR1 is MDHEN and CDR2 is SYDVKM. V dropped 7 bases and J dropped 7 bases, with 22 bases sitting between them. The CDR3 is 16 amino acids. In DNA form, the CDR3 reads TGTGCCAGCACTCGGAGTCCCCGCGGCGGGATCGGGGAGCTGTTTTTT. Its translation is CASTRSPRGGIGELFF.

Points on this clonotype: A much larger clone differs from this one at a single base, so this may be a read error. The genes are TRBV6-1 and TRBJ1-2; D possibly corresponds to TRBD1 (5 bases). CDR3 size: 15 residues. Trimming cost V 6 bases and J 2 bases, with 16 bases left between them. Germline CDR1 reads MNHNS; CDR2 reads SASEGT. In DNA, the CDR3 is TGTGCCAGCAGGCCCGGGGCTACGAAGAACTATGGCTACACCTTC. It yields the protein CASRPGATKNYGYTF.

The V and J genes are TRBV19 and TRBJ2-7, with TRBD1 as a possible D gene (5 bases). Germline V lookup: CDR1 LNHDA, CDR2 SQIVND (reference sequence). Trimming cost V 5 bases and J 3 bases, with 11 bases left between them. CDR3 length: 13 amino acids. The CDR3 DNA is TGTGCCAGTAGTGGAACACAGGTCTACGAGCAGTACTTC. This translates into CASSGTQVYEQYF.

This clonotype was found many times. The chain has TRBV12-3 or TRBV12-4 and TRBJ1-6, with unresolved D. Trimming took 6 bases from V and 7 from J, leaving 10 bases between them. The CDR3 runs 13 residues. CDR3 protein: CASRGPANSPLHF. The CDR3 coding sequence is TGTGCCAGCAGAGGGCCGGCAAATTCACCCCTCCACTTT.

The J gene is TRBJ2-7, the V gene TRBV5-1; D might be TRBD1 (5 bases). The CDR3 extends over 13 amino acids. Germline-derived CDR1 and CDR2 are SGHRS and YFSETQ. V lost 4 bases to trimming and J lost 2 bases, with 10 bases between them. This chain's CDR3 is CASSPAGTYEQYF. For the CDR3, the DNA is TGCGCCAGCAGCCCGGCAGGGACCTACGAGCAGTACTTC.

This clonotype has at least ten counts. The V call is TRBV6-1, the J call TRBJ2-2, with a weak D call TRBD1 (5 bases). V dropped 7 bases and J dropped 3 bases, with 15 bases sitting between them. CDR1 is MNHNS, CDR2 SASEGT, per germline. The CDR3 consists of 15 residues. As DNA, the CDR3 is TGTGCCAGCACCACAGGCTCGTTTCACACCGGGGAGCTGTTTTTT. Its protein is CASTTGSFHTGELFF.

The chain employs TRBV10-3 and TRBJ2-5, with no clear D. V lost 3 bases, J lost 5 bases, and 10 bases lay in between. The CDR3 has 13 residues. Germline CDR1 reads ENHRY; CDR2 reads SYGVKD. The DNA for the CDR3 is TGTGCCATCAGTGAATTTCAAGGGGAGACCCAGTACTTC. Translating it yields CAISEFQGETQYF.

A word on this clonotype: A much larger clone differs from this one at a single base, so this may be a read error. V usage is TRBV6-1 and J usage is TRBJ2-5, with TRBD1 matching over 8 bases. The CDR3 contains 14 residues. Per the germline V gene, CDR1 is MNHNS and CDR2 is SASEGT. CDR3 sequence (DNA): TGTACCAGCAGCCCCACAGGGGGGACAGAGACCCAGTACTTC. Translated, it gives CTSSPTGGTETQYF.

This clonotype was found a few times. The chain joins TRBV20-1 to TRBJ2-5; 11 nucleotides align to TRBD2. The germline gives CDR1 DFQATT, CDR2 SNEGSKA (reference sequence). Germline trimming cut 3 bases from V and 4 bases from J; bases unmatched to any gene: 13. The CDR3 has 17 amino acids. CDR3 bases: TGCAGTGCTAGGCCCCTGGGACTAGCGGACCACGGAGAGACCCAGTACTTC. Translating it yields CSARPLGLADHGETQYF.

This clonotype was seen a handful of times. A clone one base away is much larger, so this may be a read error. The rearrangement links TRBV6-2 or TRBV6-3 to TRBJ2-2; TRBD1 agrees at 7 bases. This CDR3 comprises 15 residues. V lost 2 bases and J lost 4; bases outside the gene matches: 4. Germline V gives CDR1 MNHEY, CDR2 SVGEGT. As DNA, the CDR3 is TGTGCCAGCAGTTACGAACAGGGGAGCACCGGGGAGCTGTTTTTT. It is translated as CASSYEQGSTGELFF.

This clonotype was picked up many times. The rearrangement links TRBV6-2 or TRBV6-3 to TRBJ1-2; D not certain. Germline CDR1 is MNHEY and CDR2 is SVGEGT. V lost 2 bases, J lost 4 bases, and 8 bases lay in between. This CDR3 spans 13 amino acids. CDR3 protein: CASSYQAAYGYTF. Here the CDR3 DNA reads TGTGCCAGCAGTTACCAGGCGGCCTATGGCTACACCTTC.

This clonotype was counted only a few times. The chain is built from TRBV29-1 and TRBJ1-1; D unresolved. This CDR3 is 11 amino acids long. With 1 base removed from V and 11 bases from J, the gap between germline ends came to 11 bases. The germline CDR1 and CDR2 sequences are SQVTM and ANQGSEA. CDR3 nucleotides: TGCAGCGTTGAAGGGGAGGTGTCGGCTTTCTTT. Translating gives CSVEGEVSAFF. Full variable domain (outside the CDR3, taken from reference TRBV29-1 and TRBJ1-1): SAVISQKPSRDICQRGTSLTIQCQVDSQVTMMFWYRQQPGQSLTLIATANQGSEATYESGFVIDKFPISRPNLTFSTLTVSNMSPEDSSIYLCSVEGEVSAFFGQGTRLTVV.

This chain joins TRBV20-1 and TRBJ1-4, with TRBD1 as a possible D gene (6 bases). The CDR3 extends over 14 amino acids. Germline lookup yields CDR1 DFQATT and CDR2 SNEGSKA (reference sequence). The V gene lost 0 bases and the J gene lost 5 bases, with 10 bases spanning the gap. CDR3 DNA sequence: TGCAGTGCTAGAGATGTACAGGGAAATGAAAAACTGTTTTTT. This codes for CSARDVQGNEKLFF.

There are many counts of this clonotype. The V and J genes are TRBV2 and TRBJ2-5, with D maybe TRBD1 (5 bases). CDR3 size: 15 residues. The germline V gene encodes CDR1 SNHLY and CDR2 FYNNEI. V was pared by 5 bases and J by 1 base, with 14 bases between. The CDR3 loop reads CASSTYKDIQETQYF. For the CDR3, the DNA is TGTGCCAGCAGTACTTACAAGGACATCCAAGAGACCCAGTACTTC.

The gene calls are TRBV19 and TRBJ2-2, with D perhaps matching TRBD2 (5 bases). Trimming removed 7 bases from V and 0 bases from J, with 9 bases in between. The CDR3 loop spans 14 amino acids. Germline CDR1 and CDR2: LNHDA and SQIVND (reference sequence). The CDR3 DNA sequence: TGTGCCAGTAAACGAGCGGCGAACACCGGGGAGCTGTTTTTT. This gives the protein CASKRAANTGELFF.

The chain joins TRBV9 to TRBJ2-5; the D gene is possibly TRBD2 (7 bases). Germline CDR1 and CDR2: SGDLS and YYNGEE. This CDR3 comprises 16 residues. V gave up 4 bases and J gave up 2 bases, with 18 bases separating them. CDR3 bases: TGTGCCAGCAGCCCAAAGGCGGGGGCCTTACAAGAGACCCAGTACTTC. It yields the protein CASSPKAGALQETQYF.

The chain carries TRBV7-2 and TRBJ1-1, with TRBD1 as a possible D gene (5 bases). Germline-derived CDR1 and CDR2 are SGHTA and FQGNSA. The CDR3 consists of 13 residues. Trimming took 3 bases from V and 4 from J, leaving 9 bases between them. The CDR3 is CASSFRAITEAFF. CDR3 DNA sequence: TGTGCCAGCAGCTTCAGGGCTATCACTGAAGCTTTCTTT.

This clonotype was found many times. This chain uses TRBV28 with TRBJ2-6; D is possibly TRBD2 (6 bases). In germline, CDR1 is MDHEN, CDR2 SYDVKM. This CDR3 has 13 amino acids. Between the trimmed V and J ends, which lost 10 bases and 0 bases, there was a span of 7 bases. The CDR3 spells CATGDSGANVLTF. The CDR3 coding sequence is TGTGCCACGGGGGACTCTGGGGCCAACGTCCTGACTTTC.